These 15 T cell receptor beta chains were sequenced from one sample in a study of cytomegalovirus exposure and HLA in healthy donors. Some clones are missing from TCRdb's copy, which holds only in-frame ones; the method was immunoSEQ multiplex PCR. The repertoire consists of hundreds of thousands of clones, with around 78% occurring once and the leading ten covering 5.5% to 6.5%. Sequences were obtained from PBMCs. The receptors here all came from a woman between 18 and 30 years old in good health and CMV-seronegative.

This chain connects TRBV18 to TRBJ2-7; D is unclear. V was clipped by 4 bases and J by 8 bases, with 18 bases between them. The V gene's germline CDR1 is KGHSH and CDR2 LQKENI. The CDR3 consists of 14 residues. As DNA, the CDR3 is TGTGCCAGCTCACTCGACCTGACCTGGGCCCAGCAGTACTTC. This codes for CASSLDLTWAQQYF. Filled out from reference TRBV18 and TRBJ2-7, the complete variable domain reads NAGVMQNPRHLVRRRGQEARLRCSPMKGHSHVYWYRQLPEEGLKFMVYLQKENIIDESGMPKERFSAEFPKEGPSILRIQQVVRGDSAAYFCASSLDLTWAQQYFGPGTRLTVT.

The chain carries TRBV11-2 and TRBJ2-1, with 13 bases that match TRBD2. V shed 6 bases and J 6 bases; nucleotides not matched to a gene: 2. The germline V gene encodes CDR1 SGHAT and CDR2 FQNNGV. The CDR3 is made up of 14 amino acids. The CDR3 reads CASRRTSGGNEQFF. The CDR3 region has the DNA TGTGCCAGCAGAAGGACTAGCGGGGGCAATGAGCAGTTCTTC.

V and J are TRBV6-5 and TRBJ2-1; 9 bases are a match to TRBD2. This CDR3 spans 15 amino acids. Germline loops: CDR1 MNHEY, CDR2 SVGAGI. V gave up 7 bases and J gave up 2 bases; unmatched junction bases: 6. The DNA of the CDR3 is TGTGCCAGCAAGGCCCGACTAGCGGCCTACAATGAGCAGTTCTTC. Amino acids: CASKARLAAYNEQFF.

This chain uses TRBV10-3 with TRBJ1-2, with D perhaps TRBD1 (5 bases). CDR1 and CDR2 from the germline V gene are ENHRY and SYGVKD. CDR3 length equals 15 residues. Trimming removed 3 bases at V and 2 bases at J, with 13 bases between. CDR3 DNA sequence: TGTGCCATCAGTGACCCCCCTGAGGGGAACTATGGCTACACCTTC. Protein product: CAISDPPEGNYGYTF.

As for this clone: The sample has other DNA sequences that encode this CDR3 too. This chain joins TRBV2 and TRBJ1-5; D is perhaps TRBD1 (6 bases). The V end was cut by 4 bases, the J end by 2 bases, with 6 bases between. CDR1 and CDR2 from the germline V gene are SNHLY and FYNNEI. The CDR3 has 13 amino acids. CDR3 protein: CASSGTGNQPQHF. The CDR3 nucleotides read TGTGCCAGCAGTGGGACAGGCAATCAGCCCCAGCATTTT. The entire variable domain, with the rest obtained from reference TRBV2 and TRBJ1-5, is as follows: EPEVTQTPSHQVTQMGQEVILRCVPISNHLYFYWYRQILGQKVEFLVSFYNNEISEKSEIFDDQFSVERPDGSNFTLKIRSTKLEDSAMYFCASSGTGNQPQHFGDGTRLSIL.

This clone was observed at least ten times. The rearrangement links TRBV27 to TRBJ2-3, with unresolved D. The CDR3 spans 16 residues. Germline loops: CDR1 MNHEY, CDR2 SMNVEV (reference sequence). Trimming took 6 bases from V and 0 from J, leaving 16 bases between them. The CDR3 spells CASSYSRTPSTDTQYF. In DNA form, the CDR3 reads TGTGCCAGCAGCTACAGCAGAACTCCTAGCACAGATACGCAGTATTTT.

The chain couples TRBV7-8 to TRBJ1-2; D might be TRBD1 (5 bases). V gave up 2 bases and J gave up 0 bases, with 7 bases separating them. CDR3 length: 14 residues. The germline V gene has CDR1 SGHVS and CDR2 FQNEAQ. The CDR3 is CASSLMGPNYGYTF. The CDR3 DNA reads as TGTGCCAGCAGCTTAATGGGGCCTAACTATGGCTACACCTTC.

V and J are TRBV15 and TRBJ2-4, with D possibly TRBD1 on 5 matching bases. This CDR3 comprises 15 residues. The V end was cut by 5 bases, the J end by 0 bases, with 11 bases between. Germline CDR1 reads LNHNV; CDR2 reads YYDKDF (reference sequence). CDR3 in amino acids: CATSRQGVAKNIQYF. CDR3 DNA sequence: TGTGCCACCAGCCGCCAAGGGGTAGCCAAAAACATTCAGTACTTC.

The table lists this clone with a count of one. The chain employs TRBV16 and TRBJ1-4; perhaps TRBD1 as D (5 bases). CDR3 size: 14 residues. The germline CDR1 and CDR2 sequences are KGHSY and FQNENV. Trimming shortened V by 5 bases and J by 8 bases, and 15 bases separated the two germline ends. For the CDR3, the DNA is TGTGCCAGCAGCTCAGGGTTCTCTCGGGAAAAACTGTTTTTT. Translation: CASSSGFSREKLFF.

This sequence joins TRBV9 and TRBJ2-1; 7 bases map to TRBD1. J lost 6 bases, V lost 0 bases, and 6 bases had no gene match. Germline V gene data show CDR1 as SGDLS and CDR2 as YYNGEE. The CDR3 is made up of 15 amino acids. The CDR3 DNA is TGTGCCAGCAGCGTAGAAGGTAACAGGGGCAATGAGCAGTTCTTC. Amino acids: CASSVEGNRGNEQFF.

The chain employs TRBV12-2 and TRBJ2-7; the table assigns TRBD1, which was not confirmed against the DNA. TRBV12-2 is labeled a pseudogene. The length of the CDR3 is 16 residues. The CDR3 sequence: CASRLAQRDSSYEQYF. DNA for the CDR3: TGTGCAAGTCGCTTAGCCCAACGGGACAGTTCCTACGAGCAGTACTTC.

CDR3 residues: CASSRAPRAGWEQGQKNIQYF. Written as DNA, the CDR3 is TGTGCCAGCAGTCGGGCCCCCAGGGCAGGGTGGGAACAAGGCCAAAAAAACATTCAGTACTTC. The rearrangement uses TRBV2 and TRBJ2-4; D is possibly TRBD1 (5 bases). Germline V lookup: CDR1 SNHLY, CDR2 FYNNEI. The CDR3 totals 21 residues. The V end lost 5 bases, the J end lost 4 bases, and 33 bases lay between the germline ends. Variable domain in full (rest from reference TRBV2 and TRBJ2-4): EPEVTQTPSHQVTQMGQEVILRCVPISNHLYFYWYRQILGQKVEFLVSFYNNEISEKSEIFDDQFSVERPDGSNFTLKIRSTKLEDSAMYFCASSRAPRAGWEQGQKNIQYFGAGTRLSVL.

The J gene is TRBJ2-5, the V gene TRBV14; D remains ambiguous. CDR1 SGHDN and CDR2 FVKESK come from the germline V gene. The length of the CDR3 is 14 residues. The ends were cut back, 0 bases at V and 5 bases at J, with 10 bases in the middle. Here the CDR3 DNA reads TGTGCCAGCAGCCAAGAAGTTGAGTTCGAGACCCAGTACTTC. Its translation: CASSQEVEFETQYF.

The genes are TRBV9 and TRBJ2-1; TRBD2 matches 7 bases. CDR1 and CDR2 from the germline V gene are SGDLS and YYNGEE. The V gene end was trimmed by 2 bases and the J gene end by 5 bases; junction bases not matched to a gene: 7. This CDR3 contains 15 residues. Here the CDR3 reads CASSVLTGTNNEQFF. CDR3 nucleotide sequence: TGTGCCAGCAGCGTCTTGACCGGGACTAACAATGAGCAGTTCTTC. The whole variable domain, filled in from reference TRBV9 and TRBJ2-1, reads DSGVTQTPKHLITATGQRVTLRCSPRSGDLSVYWYQQSLDQGLQFLIQYYNGEERAKGNILERFSAQQFPDLHSELNLSSLELGDSALYFCASSVLTGTNNEQFFGPGTRLTVL.

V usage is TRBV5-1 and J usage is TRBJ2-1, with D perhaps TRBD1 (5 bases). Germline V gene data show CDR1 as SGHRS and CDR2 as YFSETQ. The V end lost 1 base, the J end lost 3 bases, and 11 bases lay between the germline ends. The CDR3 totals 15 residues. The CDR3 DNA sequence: TGCGCCAGCAGCTTGATAGGGGAAGACTACAATGAGCAGTTCTTC. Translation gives CASSLIGEDYNEQFF.